A selection of T cell receptor beta chains follows, all from one sample in a study of cytomegalovirus exposure and HLA in healthy donors. Clones were read by immunoSEQ multiplex PCR, and TCRdb kept only the in-frame ones, dropping some. The table includes 110,000 or so clones, approximately 80% detected once. The sample was PBMCs. These receptors came from a female donor in good health and CMV-seronegative. Both conserved end residues are part of each CDR3. Fields, in order: V gene, clone size, J gene, CDR3 length, D gene, CDR3 protein, CDR3 DNA. A D gene is named only where the DNA matches it firmly. A row's size may be missing; if present it is once, few, many or a size class.

>TRBV29-1|-|TRBJ2-3|16|TRBD2
CSVEFFTSGLKDTQYF
TGCAGCGTTGAATTCTTCACTAGCGGGTTAAAAGATACGCAGTATTTT
>TRBV15|-|TRBJ2-3|16|TRBD2
CATSWGLAGPTDTQYF
TGTGCCACCAGCTGGGGACTAGCGGGGCCAACAGATACGCAGTATTTT
>TRBV15|-|TRBJ1-3|14|-
CATGRGDSGNTIYF
TGTGCCACCGGGAGGGGGGACTCTGGAAACACCATATATTTT
>TRBV19|-|TRBJ1-6|15|-
CASSERVSYNSPLHF
TGTGCCAGTAGTGAGAGGGTTTCCTATAATTCACCCCTCCACTTT
>TRBV5-1|-|TRBJ2-7|11|-
CASSNFYEQYF
TGCGCCAGCAGTAATTTCTACGAGCAGTACTTC
>TRBV5-6|-|TRBJ2-6|16|-
CASSLSPLGVANVLTF
TGTGCCAGCAGCCTCTCTCCTCTCGGGGTGGCCAACGTCCTGACTTTC
>TRBV5-1|-|TRBJ2-5|17|TRBD2
CASSRGIAGTSQETQYF
TGCGCCAGCAGCAGGGGTATAGCGGGGACTTCCCAAGAGACCCAGTACTTC
>TRBV7-9|-|TRBJ2-1|15|-
CASSPVGSSYNEQFF
TGTGCCAGCAGTCCTGTGGGGAGCTCCTACAATGAGCAGTTCTTC
>TRBV7-2|once|TRBJ1-5|13|-
CASSLGAVEPQHF
TGTGCCAGCAGCTTAGGCGCCGTAGAGCCCCAGCATTTT
>TRBV9|-|TRBJ2-7|13|TRBD1
CASSVEGAREQYF
TGTGCCAGCAGCGTAGAGGGGGCGCGCGAGCAGTACTTC
>TRBV15|-|TRBJ1-4|16|-
CATSRDLVRANEKLFF
TGTGCCACCAGCAGAGATCTTGTTCGGGCTAATGAAAAACTGTTTTTT
>TRBV30|-|TRBJ1-6|16|TRBD1
CAWSGGDSLYNSPLHF
TGTGCCTGGAGTGGCGGGGACAGCCTCTATAATTCACCCCTCCACTTT
>TRBV14|-|TRBJ2-1|15|-
CASSWGLSSYNEQFF
TGTGCCAGCAGTTGGGGGCTCTCCTCCTACAATGAGCAGTTCTTC
>TRBV2|-|TRBJ2-5|15|-
CASSVAGGFSETQYF
TGTGCCAGCAGTGTCGCGGGTGGTTTTTCGGAGACCCAGTACTTC
>TRBV4-2|few|TRBJ2-7|16|TRBD1
CASSQENGGRGSEQYF
TGTGCCAGCAGCCAAGAAAATGGGGGCAGGGGGAGCGAGCAGTACTTC
>TRBV27|-|TRBJ2-6|17|TRBD1
CASRSGQGAGGANVLTF
TGTGCCAGCAGGAGCGGACAGGGAGCAGGTGGGGCCAACGTCCTGACTTTC
>TRBV7-9|-|TRBJ2-7|14|TRBD2
CASSPRSGVYGQYF
TGTGCCAGCAGCCCGAGGAGCGGGGTATACGGGCAGTACTTC
>TRBV5-4|-|TRBJ2-5|17|TRBD1
CASSLKGGQGKGETQYF
TGTGCCAGCAGCTTGAAAGGGGGACAGGGTAAGGGGGAGACCCAGTACTTC
>TRBV27|-|TRBJ1-2|16|-
CASSFSSGEKNYGYTF
TGTGCCAGCAGTTTCTCTTCAGGGGAAAAAAACTATGGCTACACCTTC